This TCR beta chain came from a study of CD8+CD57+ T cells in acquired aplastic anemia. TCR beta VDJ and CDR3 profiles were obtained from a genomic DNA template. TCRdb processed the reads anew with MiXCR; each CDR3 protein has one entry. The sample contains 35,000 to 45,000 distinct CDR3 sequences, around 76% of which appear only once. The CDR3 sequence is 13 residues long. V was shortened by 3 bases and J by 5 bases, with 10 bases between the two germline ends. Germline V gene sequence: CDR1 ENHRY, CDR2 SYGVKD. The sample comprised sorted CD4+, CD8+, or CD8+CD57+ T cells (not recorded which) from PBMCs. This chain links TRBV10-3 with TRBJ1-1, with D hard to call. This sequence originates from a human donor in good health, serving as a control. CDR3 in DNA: TGTGCCATCAGTGAAGGTTGGGAAACTGAAGCTTTCTTT. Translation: CAISEGWETEAFF.